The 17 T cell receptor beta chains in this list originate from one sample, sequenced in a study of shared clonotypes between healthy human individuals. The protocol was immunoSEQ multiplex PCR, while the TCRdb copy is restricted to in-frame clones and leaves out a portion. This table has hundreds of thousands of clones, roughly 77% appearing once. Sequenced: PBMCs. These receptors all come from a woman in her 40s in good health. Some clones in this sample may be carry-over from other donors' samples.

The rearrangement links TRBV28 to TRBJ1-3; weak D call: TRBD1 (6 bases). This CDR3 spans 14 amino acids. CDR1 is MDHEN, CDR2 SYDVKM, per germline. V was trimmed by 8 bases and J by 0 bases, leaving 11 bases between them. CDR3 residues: CASQTGRSGNTIYF. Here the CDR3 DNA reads TGTGCCAGCCAGACAGGCCGCTCTGGAAACACCATATATTTT.

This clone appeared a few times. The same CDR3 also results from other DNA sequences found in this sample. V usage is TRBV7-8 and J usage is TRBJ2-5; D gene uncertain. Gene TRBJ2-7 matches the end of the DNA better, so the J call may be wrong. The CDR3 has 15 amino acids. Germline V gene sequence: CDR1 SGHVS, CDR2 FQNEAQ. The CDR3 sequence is CASSFLRYSPYEQYF. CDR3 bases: TGTGCCAGCAGTTTCCTCCGCTACTCACCCTACGAGCAGTACTTC.

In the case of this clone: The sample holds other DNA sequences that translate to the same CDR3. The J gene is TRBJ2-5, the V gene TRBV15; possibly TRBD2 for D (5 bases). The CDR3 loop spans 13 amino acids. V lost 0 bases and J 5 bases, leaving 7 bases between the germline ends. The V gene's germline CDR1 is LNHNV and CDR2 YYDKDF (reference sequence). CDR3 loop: CATSRDRRETQYF. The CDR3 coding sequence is TGTGCCACCAGCAGAGATCGGAGGGAGACCCAGTACTTC.

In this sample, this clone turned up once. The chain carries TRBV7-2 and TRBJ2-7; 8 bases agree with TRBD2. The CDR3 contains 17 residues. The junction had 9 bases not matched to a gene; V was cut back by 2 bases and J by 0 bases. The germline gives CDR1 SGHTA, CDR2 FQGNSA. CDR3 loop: CASSLRRLAGSSYEQYF. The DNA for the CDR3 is TGTGCCAGCAGCTTACGTCGGCTAGCGGGCAGCTCCTACGAGCAGTACTTC.

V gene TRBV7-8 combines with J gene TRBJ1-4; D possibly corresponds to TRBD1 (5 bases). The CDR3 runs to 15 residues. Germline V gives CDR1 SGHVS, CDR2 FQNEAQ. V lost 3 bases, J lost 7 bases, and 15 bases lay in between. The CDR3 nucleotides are TGTGCCAGCAGCTTTTCGGGGACTCGGGGTGAAAAACTGTTTTTT. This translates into CASSFSGTRGEKLFF.

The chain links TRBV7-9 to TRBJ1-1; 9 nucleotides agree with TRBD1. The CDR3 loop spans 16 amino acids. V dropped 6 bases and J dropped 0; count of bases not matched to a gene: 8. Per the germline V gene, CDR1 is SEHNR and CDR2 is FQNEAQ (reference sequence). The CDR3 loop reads CASRQRDRELNTEAFF. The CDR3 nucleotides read TGTGCCAGCAGACAAAGGGACAGGGAGCTGAACACTGAAGCTTTCTTT.

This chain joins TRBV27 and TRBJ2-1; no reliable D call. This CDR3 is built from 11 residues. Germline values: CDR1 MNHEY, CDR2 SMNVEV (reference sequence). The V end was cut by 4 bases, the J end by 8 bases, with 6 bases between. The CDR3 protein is CASSSFHEQFF. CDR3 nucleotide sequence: TGTGCCAGCAGTTCGTTCCATGAGCAGTTCTTC.

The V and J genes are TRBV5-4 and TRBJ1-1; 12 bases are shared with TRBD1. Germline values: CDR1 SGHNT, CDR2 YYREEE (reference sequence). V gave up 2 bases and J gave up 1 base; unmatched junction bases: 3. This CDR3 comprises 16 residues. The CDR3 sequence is CASSFGTGGQNTEAFF. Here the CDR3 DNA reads TGTGCCAGCAGCTTCGGGACAGGGGGCCAGAACACTGAAGCTTTCTTT.

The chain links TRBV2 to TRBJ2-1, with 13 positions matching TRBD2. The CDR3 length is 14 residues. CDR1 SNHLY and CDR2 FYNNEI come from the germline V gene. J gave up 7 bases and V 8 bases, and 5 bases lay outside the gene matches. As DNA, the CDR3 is TGTGCCAGCCGGGGGACTAGCGGGATAAATGAGCAGTTCTTC. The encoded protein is CASRGTSGINEQFF.

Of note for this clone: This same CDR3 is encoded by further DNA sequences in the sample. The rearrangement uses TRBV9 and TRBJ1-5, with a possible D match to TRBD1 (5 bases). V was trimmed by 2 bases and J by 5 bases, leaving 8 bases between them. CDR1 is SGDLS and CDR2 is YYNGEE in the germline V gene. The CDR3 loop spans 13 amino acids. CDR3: CASSVGVDQPQHF. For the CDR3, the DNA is TGTGCCAGCAGCGTGGGGGTGGATCAGCCCCAGCATTTT.

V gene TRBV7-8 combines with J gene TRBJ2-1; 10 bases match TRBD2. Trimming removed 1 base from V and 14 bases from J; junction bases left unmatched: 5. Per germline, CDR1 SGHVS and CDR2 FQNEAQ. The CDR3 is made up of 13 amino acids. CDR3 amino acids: CASSLVSSGREFF. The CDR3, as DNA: TGTGCCAGCAGCTTAGTCTCGAGCGGGAGGGAGTTCTTC. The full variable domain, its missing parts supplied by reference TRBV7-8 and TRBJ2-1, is GAGVSQSPRYKVAKRGQDVALRCDPISGHVSLFWYQQALGQGPEFLTYFQNEAQLDKSGLPSDRFFAERPEGSVSTLKIQRTQQEDSAVYLCASSLVSSGREFFGPGTRLTVL.

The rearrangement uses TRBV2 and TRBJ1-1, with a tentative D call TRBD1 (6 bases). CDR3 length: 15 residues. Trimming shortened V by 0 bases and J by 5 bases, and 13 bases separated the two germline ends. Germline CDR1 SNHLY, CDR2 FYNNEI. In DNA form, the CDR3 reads TGTGCCAGCAGTGAAGCCAGGGGCCCAGGGACTGAAGCTTTCTTT. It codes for CASSEARGPGTEAFF. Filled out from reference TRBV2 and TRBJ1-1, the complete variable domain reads EPEVTQTPSHQVTQMGQEVILRCVPISNHLYFYWYRQILGQKVEFLVSFYNNEISEKSEIFDDQFSVERPDGSNFTLKIRSTKLEDSAMYFCASSEARGPGTEAFFGQGTRLTVV.

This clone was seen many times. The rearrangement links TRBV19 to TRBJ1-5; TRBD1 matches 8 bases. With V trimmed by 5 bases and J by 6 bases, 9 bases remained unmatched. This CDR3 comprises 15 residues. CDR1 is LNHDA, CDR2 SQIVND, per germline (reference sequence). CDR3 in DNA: TGTGCCAGTAGTCTCGACAGGGGAGGTACTCAGCCCCAGCATTTT. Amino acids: CASSLDRGGTQPQHF.

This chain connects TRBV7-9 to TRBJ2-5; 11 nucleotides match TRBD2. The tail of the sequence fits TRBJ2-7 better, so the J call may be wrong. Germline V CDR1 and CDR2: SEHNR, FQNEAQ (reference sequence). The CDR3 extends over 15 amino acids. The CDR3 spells CASSLVSGRAIEQYF. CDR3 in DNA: TGTGCCAGCAGCTTGGTTAGCGGGAGGGCAATCGAGCAGTACTTC.

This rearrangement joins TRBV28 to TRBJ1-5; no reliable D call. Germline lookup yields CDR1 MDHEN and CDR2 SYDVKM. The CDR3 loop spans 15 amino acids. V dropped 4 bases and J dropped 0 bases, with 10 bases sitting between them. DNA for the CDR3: TGTGCCAGCAGTTACCGGAGTAATAGCAATCAGCCCCAGCATTTT. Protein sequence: CASSYRSNSNQPQHF.

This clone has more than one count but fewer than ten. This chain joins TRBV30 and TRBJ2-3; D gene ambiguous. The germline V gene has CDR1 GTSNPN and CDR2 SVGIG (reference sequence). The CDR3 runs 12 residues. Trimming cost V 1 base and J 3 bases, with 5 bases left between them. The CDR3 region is CAWSGATDTQYF. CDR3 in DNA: TGTGCCTGGAGTGGGGCGACAGATACGCAGTATTTT.

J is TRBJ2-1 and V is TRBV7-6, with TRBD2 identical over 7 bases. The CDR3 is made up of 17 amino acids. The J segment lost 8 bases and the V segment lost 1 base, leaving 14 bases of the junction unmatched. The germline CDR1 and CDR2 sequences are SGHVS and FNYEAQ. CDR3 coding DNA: TGTGCCAGCAGCTTAGGGGTGACGAGCGGGAAACGGGATGAGCAGTTCTTC. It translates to CASSLGVTSGKRDEQFF.